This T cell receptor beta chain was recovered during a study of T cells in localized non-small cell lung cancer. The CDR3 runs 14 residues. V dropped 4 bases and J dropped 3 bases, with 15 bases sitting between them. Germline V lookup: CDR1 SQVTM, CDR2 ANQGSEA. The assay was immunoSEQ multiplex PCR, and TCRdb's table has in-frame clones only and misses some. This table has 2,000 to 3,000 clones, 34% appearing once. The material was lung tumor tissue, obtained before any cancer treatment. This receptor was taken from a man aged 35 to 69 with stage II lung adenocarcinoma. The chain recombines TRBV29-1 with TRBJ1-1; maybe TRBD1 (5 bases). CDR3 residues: CSVVLEGLDTEAFF. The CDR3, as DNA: TGCAGCGTTGTCTTAGAGGGGTTAGACACTGAAGCTTTCTTT.